The source of this TCR beta chain is a study of ipilimumab plus nivolumab after autologous stem cell transplantation. Study in general: Typical patient got roughly 5 ipilimumab doses and under 10 nivolumab doses (median). The study, taken as a whole, reports: Per the authors, repertoire, Treg and microbiota data justify further study.

Sequencing used immunoSEQ multiplex PCR; TCRdb keeps in-frame clones, though not all of them. Counted here are roughly 15,000 clones, about 80% occurring once; the ten biggest clones make up 9.5% to 13%. In the case of this clone: Antigen specificity is unknown.

Checkpoint therapy with ipilimumab 1 mg/kg began 14 to 28 days after transplant. The CDR3 contains 15 residues. The V and J ends lost 1 base and 4 bases respectively, with 13 bases between them. From germline, CDR1 is SGHDN and CDR2 FVKESK. This chain uses TRBV14 with TRBJ1-2; D might be TRBD1 (6 bases). This clonotype was obtained from a male donor with diffuse large B-cell lymphoma. The material was PBMCs, obtained in a trial of ipilimumab plus nivolumab as post-transplant consolidation. The CDR3: CASSQVDRRVYGYTF. CDR3 coding DNA: TGTGCCAGCAGCCAAGTTGACAGGCGGGTCTATGGCTACACCTTC. The full variable domain, rest sourced from reference TRBV14 and TRBJ1-2, is EAGVTQFPSHSVIEKGQTVTLRCDPISGHDNLYWYRRVMGKEIKFLLHFVKESKQDESGMPNNRFLAERTGGTYSTLKVQPAELEDSGVYFCASSQVDRRVYGYTFGSGTRLTVV.